This T cell receptor (beta chain) is from a study of cytomegalovirus exposure and HLA in healthy donors. Overall study results and limits: Reportedly, fewer N-insertions than the roughly 700-donor mean appeared in an Asian-associated ancestry cluster in a later analysis.

This clone has just a few counts. The antigen is unknown. Germline V gene data show CDR1 as ENHRY and CDR2 as SYGVKD. The CDR3 loop spans 14 amino acids. Trimming at V came to 10 bases and at J to 2 bases, leaving 9 bases not matched to a gene. In the PCR, 60 Vbeta and 13 Jbeta primers were used. This table comes from immunoSEQ multiplex PCR, and its TCRdb copy is limited to in-frame clones, with some not included. This sample yields 150,000 to 200,000 clones, of which 75% to 85% are seen a single time; about 0.64% belongs to the top ten. The source is a boy younger than 18 in good health and CMV-seronegative. Sequenced sample: PBMCs. The chain carries TRBV10-3 and TRBJ2-3, with 7 bases matching TRBD1. This CDR3 reads CATRTGRNTDTQYF. The CDR3, as DNA: TGTGCCACGCGGACAGGCAGGAACACAGATACGCAGTATTTT.